The 20 T cell receptor beta chains reported below all come from one sample, sequenced in a study of cytomegalovirus exposure and HLA in healthy donors. Profiled with immunoSEQ multiplex PCR; TCRdb holds only in-frame clones, not every one. The sample contains a few hundred thousand clones, about nine tenths of which appear only once. The sequenced sample consisted of PBMCs. These receptors were obtained from a woman aged 18-29 years in good health and CMV-seronegative.

CDR3 in DNA: TGTGCCACCAGCAGATCCACTCTAGCGGGCCTGAACACCGGGGAGCTGTTTTTT. Amino acid sequence: CATSRSTLAGLNTGELFF. The rearrangement joins TRBV15 to TRBJ2-2, with 8 bases identical to TRBD2. V gave up 2 bases and J gave up 1 base; unmatched junction bases: 9. Germline V lookup: CDR1 LNHNV, CDR2 YYDKDF (reference sequence). The CDR3 totals 18 residues.

The CDR3 region is CASSPRLAVADTQYF. CDR3 in DNA: TGTGCCAGCAGCCCCCGACTAGCGGTGGCAGATACGCAGTATTTT. This chain connects TRBV7-2 to TRBJ2-3; TRBD2 aligns across 9 bases. CDR1 is SGHTA and CDR2 is FQGNSA in the germline V gene. The CDR3 is 15 amino acids. The ends lost 5 bases at V and 4 bases at J; junction bases unmatched: 7.

V gene TRBV6-1 combines with J gene TRBJ2-7; a possible D gene is TRBD1 (6 bases). V lost 1 base and J lost 4, with 26 bases in between. CDR3 size: 19 residues. Germline values: CDR1 MNHNS, CDR2 SASEGT. The CDR3 region is CASSEVLSYRALTVYEQYF. The CDR3 DNA is TGTGCCAGCAGTGAAGTCCTCTCTTACAGGGCCCTTACAGTTTACGAGCAGTACTTC.

The chain joins TRBV27 to TRBJ1-1, with 7 bases that match TRBD1. This CDR3 has 14 amino acids. J lost 6 bases, V lost 3 bases, and 7 bases had no gene match. The germline gives CDR1 MNHEY, CDR2 SMNVEV (reference sequence). Here the CDR3 reads CASSFSTGVSEAFF. CDR3 DNA: TGTGCCAGCAGTTTCTCCACAGGGGTTTCTGAAGCTTTCTTT.

This sequence joins TRBV5-1 and TRBJ2-5; D is possibly TRBD2 (5 bases). Germline V lookup: CDR1 SGHRS, CDR2 YFSETQ. V lost 2 bases and J 1 base, leaving 15 bases between the germline ends. This CDR3 contains 16 residues. CDR3 nucleotide sequence: TGCGCCAGCAGCTTTTACCGGATTACTAGCCAAGAGACCCAGTACTTC. Translated, it gives CASSFYRITSQETQYF.

V is TRBV28 and J is TRBJ2-7; 8 bases line up with TRBD1. CDR1 and CDR2 (germline): MDHEN, SYDVKM. The CDR3 extends over 13 amino acids. Unmatched junction bases numbered 7, after V lost 5 bases and J lost 7 bases. The CDR3 DNA follows: TGTGCCAGCAGTCACGGGACAGGCCAGGAGCAGTACTTC. Translated: CASSHGTGQEQYF.

The genes are TRBV2 and TRBJ2-1, with D unresolved. From germline, CDR1 is SNHLY and CDR2 FYNNEI. CDR3 length: 14 residues. With 7 bases removed from V and 1 base from J, the gap between germline ends came to 11 bases. The CDR3 coding sequence is TGTGCCAGCACCCTTCGGAGATCCTACAATGAGCAGTTCTTC. Amino acids: CASTLRRSYNEQFF. The full variable domain, its missing parts supplied by reference TRBV2 and TRBJ2-1, is EPEVTQTPSHQVTQMGQEVILRCVPISNHLYFYWYRQILGQKVEFLVSFYNNEISEKSEIFDDQFSVERPDGSNFTLKIRSTKLEDSAMYFCASTLRRSYNEQFFGPGTRLTVL.

This sequence joins TRBV30 and TRBJ1-3; TRBD1 matches 7 bases. V lost 0 bases and J lost 4; bases outside the gene matches: 3. This CDR3 is built from 14 residues. Germline V gene sequence: CDR1 GTSNPN, CDR2 SVGIG (reference sequence). The DNA for the CDR3 is TGTGCCTGGAGTGTCCAGGGGGGCGGAAACACCATATATTTT. Translating gives CAWSVQGGGNTIYF.

This clone was seen a single time. This chain uses TRBV29-1 with TRBJ2-7; D is unclear. Deletions cut 2 bases from V and 4 bases from J, with 6 bases between. The CDR3 has 11 amino acids. CDR1 is SQVTM, CDR2 ANQGSEA, per germline. Here the CDR3 reads CSVELYYEQYF. The DNA of the CDR3 is TGCAGCGTTGAACTTTATTACGAGCAGTACTTC.

CDR3 in DNA: TGTGCCTGGAGTACCGGGATTGGCGACAATGAGCAGTTCTTC. Amino acids: CAWSTGIGDNEQFF. This chain uses TRBV30 with TRBJ2-1, with D possibly TRBD2 on 5 matching bases. This CDR3 contains 14 residues. The germline gives CDR1 GTSNPN, CDR2 SVGIG (reference sequence). Trimming shortened V by 2 bases and J by 5 bases, and 13 bases separated the two germline ends. Full variable domain (outside the CDR3, taken from reference TRBV30 and TRBJ2-1): SQTIHQWPATLVQPVGSPLSLECTVEGTSNPNLYWYRQAAGRGLQLLFYSVGIGQISSEVPQNLSASRPQDRQFILSSKKLLLSDSGFYLCAWSTGIGDNEQFFGPGTRLTVL.

The chain joins TRBV7-6 to TRBJ2-7; TRBD1 matches 8 bases. Germline V gene lookup returns CDR1 SGHVS and CDR2 FNYEAQ. The CDR3 is 15 amino acids. J was trimmed by 4 bases and V by 1 base; bases with no gene match: 6. The CDR3 DNA reads TGTGCCAGCAGCTTAGGGGCCGGACAGGGTTACGAGCAGTACTTC. Amino acid sequence: CASSLGAGQGYEQYF. Variable domain in full (rest from reference TRBV7-6 and TRBJ2-7): GAGVSQSPRYKVTKRGQDVALRCDPISGHVSLYWYRQALGQGPEFLTYFNYEAQQDKSGLPNDRFSAERPEGSISTLTIQRTEQRDSAMYRCASSLGAGQGYEQYFGPGTRLTVT.

This rearrangement joins TRBV4-1 to TRBJ1-4, with 9 positions matching TRBD1. Trimming took 0 bases from V and 0 from J; bases not matched to a gene: 8. Germline V gives CDR1 MGHRA, CDR2 YSYEKL. This CDR3 has 19 amino acids. The CDR3 protein is CASSQDTGQGFATNEKLFF. The CDR3 region has the DNA TGCGCCAGCAGCCAAGATACGGGACAGGGTTTTGCAACTAATGAAAAACTGTTTTTT.

V is TRBV29-1 and J is TRBJ2-7; D possibly corresponds to TRBD2 (6 bases). The V gene lost 4 bases and the J gene lost 6 bases, with 22 bases spanning the gap. Germline V gene data show CDR1 as SQVTM and CDR2 as ANQGSEA. The CDR3 has 15 residues. The CDR3 is CSVVGLATGLGEQYF. Here the CDR3 DNA reads TGCAGCGTTGTGGGCCTAGCGACGGGCCTCGGCGAGCAGTACTTC.

V usage is TRBV11-2 and J usage is TRBJ2-1; a weak D match, TRBD1 (6 bases). Trimming pared 5 bases from V and 4 bases from J, leaving 12 bases between. Germline V gene sequence: CDR1 SGHAT, CDR2 FQNNGV. The CDR3 runs to 14 residues. For the CDR3, the DNA is TGTGCCAGCAGCGCGCAGGGGTCATACAATGAGCAGTTCTTC. Protein sequence: CASSAQGSYNEQFF.

The J gene is TRBJ2-7, the V gene TRBV2, with 11 bases aligning to TRBD2. Germline CDR1 is SNHLY and CDR2 is FYNNEI. The J segment lost 0 bases and the V segment lost 8 bases, leaving 15 bases of the junction unmatched. CDR3 length: 18 residues. This CDR3 is CASGETGLAALSSYEQYF. In DNA, the CDR3 is TGTGCCAGCGGGGAGACGGGACTAGCGGCTCTCAGCTCCTACGAGCAGTACTTC.

Concerning this clone: Other DNA sequences in the sample encode the same CDR3. This rearrangement joins TRBV6-1 to TRBJ2-2; D call uncertain. The length of the CDR3 is 14 residues. Trimming took off 1 base at V and 5 bases at J, with 8 bases between the two ends. Germline loops: CDR1 MNHNS, CDR2 SASEGT. The CDR3 spells CASSEGGDTGELFF. Written as DNA, the CDR3 is TGTGCCAGCAGTGAAGGAGGTGATACCGGGGAGCTGTTTTTT.

V is TRBV28 and J is TRBJ1-1; D is undetermined. There are 12 residues in the CDR3. Between the trimmed V and J ends, which lost 6 bases and 2 bases, there was a span of 7 bases. CDR1 and CDR2 from the germline V gene are MDHEN and SYDVKM. The CDR3 region has the DNA TGTGCCAGCAGGTACAGTAACACTGAAGCTTTCTTT. Its translation is CASRYSNTEAFF. The complete variable domain, with remaining parts taken from reference TRBV28 and TRBJ1-1, reads DVKVTQSSRYLVKRTGEKVFLECVQDMDHENMFWYRQDPGLGLRLIYFSYDVKMKEKGDIPEGYSVSREKKERFSLILESASTNQTSMYLCASRYSNTEAFFGQGTRLTVV.

This chain uses TRBV27 with TRBJ2-1; TRBD2 aligns across 8 bases. Germline V CDR1 and CDR2: MNHEY, SMNVEV (reference sequence). Trimming took 6 bases from V and 9 from J; bases not matched to a gene: 7. The CDR3 is 13 amino acids. CDR3 sequence reads: CASRSGRGGEQFF. In DNA form, the CDR3 reads TGTGCCAGCAGGTCCGGGAGGGGGGGTGAGCAGTTCTTC.

J is TRBJ2-7 and V is TRBV5-1, with 8 bases fitting TRBD1. Looked up from germline, CDR1 is SGHRS and CDR2 is YFSETQ. V trimming: 0 bases; J trimming: 5 bases; junction bases outside the gene matches: 10. There are 16 residues in the CDR3. The CDR3 DNA sequence: TGCGCCAGCAGCTTGGTCCCACCGACAGGGGTCCACGAGCAGTACTTC. Encoded protein: CASSLVPPTGVHEQYF.

The V gene is TRBV6-5, the J gene TRBJ1-2; D call uncertain. CDR1 and CDR2 (germline): MNHEY, SVGAGI. The V end lost 6 bases, the J end lost 2 bases, and 13 bases lay between the germline ends. The CDR3 spans 14 residues. CDR3 amino acids: CASSRLDPNYGYTF. In DNA, the CDR3 is TGTGCCAGCAGCCGACTCGACCCAAACTATGGCTACACCTTC.